This T cell receptor beta chain comes out of a study of blood T cell repertoires in COVID-19. Whole-study context: The origin of the acute and convalescent COVID-19 samples was the United States, Italy and Spain.

The table came from immunoSEQ multiplex PCR; TCRdb's copy has only in-frame clones and leaves some out. Here the sample spans nearly 55,000 clones, 86% being singletons. This clone was detected only once. Trimming pared 0 bases from V and 0 bases from J, leaving 17 bases between. This CDR3 region has 18 residues. The germline V gene encodes CDR1 SGHTA and CDR2 FQGTGA. The source is a man aged 65 to 79 with active COVID-19. The material sequenced was peripheral blood. This sequence joins TRBV7-3 and TRBJ1-1; a weak D match, TRBD1 (5 bases). DNA for the CDR3: TGTGCCAGCAGCTTAACGGGGGGAGGCCCTCTCCTGAACACTGAAGCTTTCTTT. Its protein is CASSLTGGGPLLNTEAFF.